This T cell receptor (beta chain) was documented in a study of blood T cell repertoires in COVID-19. On the study more broadly: The United States, Italy and Spain were the sources of the acute and convalescent COVID-19 samples. Sources were T cells, B-cell-depleted T cells, or PBMCs; the material itself was cDNA or gDNA.

In the source study's methods: The authors estimated nucleated cell counts from reference gene primer amplification. Profiled with immunoSEQ multiplex PCR; TCRdb holds only in-frame clones, not every one. The D gene and trimming were derived from the DNA, and the V and J assignments and clone size from that table. The sample contains over 150,000 clones, 80% to 90% of which appear only once. Trimming removed 4 bases at V and 4 bases at J, with 21 bases between. Germline V gene lookup returns CDR1 SGHKS and CDR2 YYEKEE (reference sequence). CDR3 length equals 16 residues. The source is a man aged 65-85 years with active or convalescent COVID-19. Sample: peripheral blood. The chain employs TRBV5-5 and TRBJ2-7, with a weak D call TRBD2 (6 bases). CDR3 sequence: CASSPRDHRSGYEQYF. CDR3 bases: TGTGCCAGCAGCCCGCGGGACCACAGGTCCGGGTACGAGCAGTACTTC.